This passage covers 17 T cell receptor beta chains from one sample sequenced in a study of blood T cells in healthy people across ages. It was with a sample-barcoded 5' primer and a J-beta primer mix that a second PCR of roughly 7 to 12 cycles was run. TCRdb re-called the 5' RACE reads with MiXCR, one entry per CDR3 protein. Among over a million distinct CDR3 sequences listed, roughly 45% were seen once. The sequenced sample consisted of blood. The source is a woman between 18 and 29 years old in good health.

The chain combines TRBV7-2 with TRBJ2-5; D remains unclear. The J call is doubtful: the DNA matches TRBJ2-7 better. Germline loops: CDR1 SGHTA, CDR2 FQGNSA. This CDR3 has 13 residues. As DNA, the CDR3 is TGTGCCAGCCGCGTTTCGGAAACCTACGAGCAGTACTTC. Its translation: CASRVSETYEQYF.

The chain uses TRBV7-9 and TRBJ2-2; a weak D match, TRBD1 (5 bases). With 1 base removed from V and 2 bases from J, the gap between germline ends came to 8 bases. Per germline, CDR1 SEHNR and CDR2 FQNEAQ (reference sequence). This CDR3 contains 15 residues. CDR3 region: CASSLETANTGELFF. The CDR3 DNA is TGTGCCAGCAGCTTAGAGACAGCAAACACCGGGGAGCTGTTTTTT.

The gene calls are TRBV29-1 and TRBJ2-1; 10 bases are a match to TRBD2. The J segment lost 8 bases and the V segment lost 2 bases, leaving 12 bases of the junction unmatched. Per germline, CDR1 SQVTM and CDR2 ANQGSEA. The CDR3 extends over 16 amino acids. DNA of the CDR3: TGCAGCGTTGAAATGCCTCCTAGCGGGGGCCGGTATGAGCAGTTCTTC. Translated, it gives CSVEMPPSGGRYEQFF.

This clonotype has only a few counts. As DNA, the CDR3 is TGCGCCAGCAGCCAAGTCGCCGCGGCCGGGTCAAGCAATCAGCCCCAGCATTTT. This translates into CASSQVAAAGSSNQPQHF. The chain carries TRBV4-1 and TRBJ1-5; no clear D. Germline CDR1 and CDR2: MGHRA and YSYEKL. This CDR3 has 18 amino acids. V shed 1 base and J shed 1 base, with 17 bases lying between them.

The rearrangement uses TRBV28 and TRBJ1-2, with 7 bases fitting TRBD1. Losses at the gene ends were 6 bases for V and 4 bases for J; bases not matched to a gene: 5. CDR3 length: 13 residues. Per the germline V gene, CDR1 is MDHEN and CDR2 is SYDVKM. In DNA, the CDR3 is TGTGCCAGCAGACTACAGGGGACCTATGGCTACACCTTC. Translation gives CASRLQGTYGYTF.

The chain is built from TRBV12-5 and TRBJ2-1; 7 bases match TRBD2. Unmatched junction bases numbered 5, after V lost 4 bases and J lost 8 bases. CDR1 LGHNT and CDR2 FRNRAP come from the germline V gene. This CDR3 contains 13 residues. The CDR3 DNA sequence: TGTGCTAGTGGTTGGGGGGGGAGGGATGAGCAGTTCTTC. Protein sequence: CASGWGGRDEQFF. Together with reference TRBV12-5 and TRBJ2-1, the CDR3 gives the full variable domain: DARVTQTPRHKVTEMGQEVTMRCQPILGHNTVFWYRQTMMQGLELLAYFRNRAPLDDSGMPKDRFSAEMPDATLATLKIQPSEPRDSAVYFCASGWGGRDEQFFGPGTRLTVL.

This chain connects TRBV5-1 to TRBJ2-5, with D maybe TRBD2 (6 bases). Germline CDR1 and CDR2: SGHRS and YFSETQ. The CDR3 runs 14 residues. The germline V and J ends were trimmed by 5 bases and 8 bases, with 19 bases remaining between them. CDR3 protein: CASSTEPGGITQYF. The CDR3 DNA is TGCGCCAGCAGTACTGAACCGGGCGGGATTACCCAGTACTTC. The variable domain in full, with the rest retrieved from reference TRBV5-1 and TRBJ2-5, is KAGVTQTPRYLIKTRGQQVTLSCSPISGHRSVSWYQQTPGQGLQFLFEYFSETQRNKGNFPGRFSGRQFSNSRSEMNVSTLELGDSALYLCASSTEPGGITQYFGPGTRLLVL.

The chain employs TRBV6-2 or TRBV6-3 and TRBJ2-2, with TRBD2 matching over 13 bases. The V gene's germline CDR1 is MNHEY and CDR2 SVGEGT. Germline trimming cut 5 bases from V and 3 bases from J; bases unmatched to any gene: 6. The CDR3 consists of 17 residues. The DNA for the CDR3 is TGTGCCAGCAGTCGCCCTGGACTAGCGGGGGACACCGGGGAGCTGTTTTTT. It specifies CASSRPGLAGDTGELFF.

This clonotype was recorded many times. The chain uses TRBV5-1 and TRBJ1-1; 7 bases agree with TRBD1. The germline gives CDR1 SGHRS, CDR2 YFSETQ. CDR3 length: 15 amino acids. The V segment lost 0 bases and the J segment 0 bases; nucleotides outside the gene matches: 2. The CDR3 here is CASSLAGTVNTEAFF. For the CDR3, the DNA is TGCGCCAGCAGCTTGGCCGGGACAGTGAACACTGAAGCTTTCTTT.

About this clonotype: One end of the junction is discordant with germline, which a read error may explain. J is TRBJ1-2 and V is TRBV4-1, with unresolved D. Germline CDR1 MGHRA, CDR2 YSYEKL. The CDR3 extends over 13 amino acids. The DNA of the CDR3 is TGCGCCAGCAGCCAAGATGAGAGGGCCGGCTGCACCTTC. This encodes CASSQDERAGCTF.

This clonotype appeared a few times. V gene TRBV25-1 combines with J gene TRBJ2-5; 8 nucleotides line up with TRBD1. Trimming at V came to 4 bases and at J to 5 bases, leaving 6 bases not matched to a gene. The CDR3 covers 14 residues. Germline values: CDR1 MGHDK, CDR2 SYGVNS. Here the CDR3 reads CASSAGQGRETQYF. CDR3 coding DNA: TGTGCCAGCAGTGCTGGACAGGGTAGGGAGACCCAGTACTTC.

In this sample, this clonotype turned up a few times. Mismatch with germline at one junction end may stem from a read error. The chain combines TRBV7-7 with TRBJ2-7; no clear D. This CDR3 is built from 8 residues. Germline lookup yields CDR1 SSHAT and CDR2 FNYEAQ (reference sequence). CDR3 sequence (DNA): TGTGCTAGCAGCTTGGAGTACTTC. Its protein product is CASSLEYF. The complete variable domain, with remaining parts taken from reference TRBV7-7 and TRBJ2-7, reads GAGVSQSPRYKVTKRGQDVTLRCDPISSHATLYWYQQALGQGPEFLTYFNYEAQPDKSGLPSDRFSAERPEGSISTLTIQRTEQRDSAMYRCASSLEYFGPGTRLTVT.

This clonotype was counted at least ten times. The genes are TRBV10-3 and TRBJ2-7; no definite D call. The CDR3 length is 12 residues. Germline CDR1 ENHRY, CDR2 SYGVKD. V gave up 2 bases and J gave up 2 bases, with 4 bases separating them. Here the CDR3 reads CAISEPPYEQYF. CDR3 nucleotides: TGTGCCATCAGTGAGCCCCCCTACGAGCAGTACTTC.

CDR3 in DNA: TGCGCCAGCAGCTTCTCCGGGACAGGCCTACGGACAAGCTCCTACGAGCAGTACTTC. This codes for CASSFSGTGLRTSSYEQYF. The V gene is TRBV5-1, the J gene TRBJ2-7, with 8 positions matching TRBD1. V lost 2 bases and J lost 0; bases outside the gene matches: 16. The CDR3 runs 19 residues. Germline V lookup: CDR1 SGHRS, CDR2 YFSETQ. The entire variable domain, with the rest obtained from reference TRBV5-1 and TRBJ2-7, is as follows: KAGVTQTPRYLIKTRGQQVTLSCSPISGHRSVSWYQQTPGQGLQFLFEYFSETQRNKGNFPGRFSGRQFSNSRSEMNVSTLELGDSALYLCASSFSGTGLRTSSYEQYFGPGTRLTVT.

The rearrangement links TRBV4-2 to TRBJ2-3; D is perhaps TRBD1 (6 bases). Germline V gives CDR1 LGHNA, CDR2 YNFKEQ. CDR3 size: 17 residues. V was pared by 0 bases and J by 2 bases, with 15 bases between. The CDR3 reads CASSQDVQGIYTDTQYF. The CDR3 DNA reads as TGTGCCAGCAGCCAAGATGTCCAGGGGATCTACACAGATACGCAGTATTTT.

The rearrangement links TRBV4-2 to TRBJ1-2; D not resolved. Germline lookup yields CDR1 LGHNA and CDR2 YNFKEQ. V dropped 1 base and J dropped 0 bases, with 9 bases sitting between them. The CDR3 contains 15 residues. The CDR3 spells CASSQVVASNYGYTF. In DNA form, the CDR3 reads TGTGCCAGCAGCCAAGTCGTGGCCTCTAACTATGGCTACACCTTC.

The gene calls are TRBV27 and TRBJ2-1, with 10 bases that match TRBD1. The CDR3 runs 16 residues. V lost 3 bases and J lost 5; bases outside the gene matches: 7. Germline V lookup: CDR1 MNHEY, CDR2 SMNVEV (reference sequence). The DNA of the CDR3 is TGTGCCAGCAGTTTTATGGGACAGGGGTTGGACAATGAGCAGTTCTTC. Amino acids: CASSFMGQGLDNEQFF.